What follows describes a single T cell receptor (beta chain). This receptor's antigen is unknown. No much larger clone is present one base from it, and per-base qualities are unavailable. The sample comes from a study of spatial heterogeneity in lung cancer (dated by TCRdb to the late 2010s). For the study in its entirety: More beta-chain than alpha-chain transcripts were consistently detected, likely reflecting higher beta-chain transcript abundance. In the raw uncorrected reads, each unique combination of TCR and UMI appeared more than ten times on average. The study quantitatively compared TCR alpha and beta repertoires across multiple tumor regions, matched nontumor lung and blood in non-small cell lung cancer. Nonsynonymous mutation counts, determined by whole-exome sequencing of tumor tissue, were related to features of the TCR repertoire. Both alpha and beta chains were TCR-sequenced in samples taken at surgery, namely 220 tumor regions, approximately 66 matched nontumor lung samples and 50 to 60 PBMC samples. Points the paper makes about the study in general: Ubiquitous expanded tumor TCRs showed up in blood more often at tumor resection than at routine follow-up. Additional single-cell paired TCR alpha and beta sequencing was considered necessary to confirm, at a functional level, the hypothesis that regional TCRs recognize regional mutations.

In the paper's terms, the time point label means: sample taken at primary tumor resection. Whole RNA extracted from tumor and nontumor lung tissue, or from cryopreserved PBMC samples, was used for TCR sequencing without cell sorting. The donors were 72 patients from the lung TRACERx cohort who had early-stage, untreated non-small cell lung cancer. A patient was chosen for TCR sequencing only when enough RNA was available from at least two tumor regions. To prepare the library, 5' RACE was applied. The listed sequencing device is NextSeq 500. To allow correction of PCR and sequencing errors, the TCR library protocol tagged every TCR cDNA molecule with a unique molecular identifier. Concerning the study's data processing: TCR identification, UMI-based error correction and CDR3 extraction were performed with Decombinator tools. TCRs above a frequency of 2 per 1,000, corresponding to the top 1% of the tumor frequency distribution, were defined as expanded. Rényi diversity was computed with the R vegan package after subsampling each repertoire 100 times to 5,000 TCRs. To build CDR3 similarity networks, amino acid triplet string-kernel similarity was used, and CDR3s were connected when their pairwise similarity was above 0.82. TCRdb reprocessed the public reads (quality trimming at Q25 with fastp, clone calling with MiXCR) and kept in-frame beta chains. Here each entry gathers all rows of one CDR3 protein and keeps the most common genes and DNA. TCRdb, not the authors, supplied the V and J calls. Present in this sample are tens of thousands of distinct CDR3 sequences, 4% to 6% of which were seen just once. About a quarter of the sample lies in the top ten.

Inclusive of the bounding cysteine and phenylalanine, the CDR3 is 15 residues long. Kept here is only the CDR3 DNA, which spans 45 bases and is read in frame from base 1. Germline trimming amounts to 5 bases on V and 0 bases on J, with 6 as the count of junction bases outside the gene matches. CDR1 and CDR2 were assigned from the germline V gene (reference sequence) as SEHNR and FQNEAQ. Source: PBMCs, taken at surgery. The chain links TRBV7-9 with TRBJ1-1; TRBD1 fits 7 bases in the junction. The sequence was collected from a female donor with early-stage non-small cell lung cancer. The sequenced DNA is TGTGCCAGCAGCCTACCGACAGGGATGAACACTGAAGCTTTCTTT. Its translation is CASSLPTGMNTEAFF. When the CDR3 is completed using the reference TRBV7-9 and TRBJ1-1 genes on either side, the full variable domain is DTGVSQNPRHKITKRGQNVTFRCDPISEHNRLYWYRQTLGQGPEFLTYFQNEAQLEKSRLLSDRFSAERPKGSFSTLEIQRTEQGDSAMYLCASSLPTGMNTEAFFGQGTRLTVV.